The 8 T cell receptor beta chains given below trace back to one sample, sequenced in a study of T cells in Graves' hyperthyroidism and ophthalmopathy. Amplification targeted TCR beta CDR3 regions from RNA transcripts. An initial round of RT-PCR targeting the TCR CDR3 relied on the HTBI primer set. TCRdb passed the multiplex PCR reads through MiXCR, listing each CDR3 protein once. Found here are some 560,000 distinct CDR3 sequences, approximately 15% of them singletons; the top ten hold approximately 13%. Sequencing used blood. These receptors all stem from a woman in her thirties or forties with Graves' hyperthyroidism.

V gene TRBV20-1 combines with J gene TRBJ2-5; either TRBD1 or TRBD2 may fit D (5 bases each). CDR1 DFQATT and CDR2 SNEGSKA come from the germline V gene (reference sequence). The CDR3 sequence is 13 residues long. Trimming removed 3 bases from V and 5 bases from J, with 13 bases in between. The CDR3 sequence is CSARGPSDETQYF. The CDR3 DNA is TGCAGTGCTAGGGGACCTTCAGACGAGACCCAGTACTTC.

This clonotype was found many times. This sequence joins TRBV27 and TRBJ2-1; 13 positions match TRBD2. The trim removed 2 bases at V and 6 bases at J, leaving 4 bases unmatched. CDR1 is MNHEY, CDR2 SMNVEV, per germline (reference sequence). This CDR3 is built from 16 residues. CDR3 sequence reads: CASSLPTSGRVNEQFF. CDR3 coding DNA: TGTGCCAGCAGTTTACCCACTAGCGGGAGGGTCAATGAGCAGTTCTTC.

This clonotype showed up many times. The genes are TRBV11-2 and TRBJ2-3, with a tentative D call TRBD1 (5 bases). The CDR3 runs to 14 residues. CDR1 SGHAT and CDR2 FQNNGV come from the germline V gene. Trimming pared 1 base from V and 6 bases from J, leaving 11 bases between. The CDR3: CASSLGQLKDTQYF. The CDR3 coding sequence is TGTGCCAGCAGCTTAGGACAGCTCAAGGATACGCAGTATTTT.

This clonotype was seen only a few times. The rearrangement joins TRBV7-9 to TRBJ1-1; 12 positions match TRBD1. Losses at the gene ends were 5 bases for V and 4 bases for J; bases not matched to a gene: 8. Germline-derived CDR1 and CDR2 are SEHNR and FQNEAQ (reference sequence). The CDR3 extends over 16 amino acids. In nucleotides, the CDR3 is TGTGCCAGCAGCCCAGGGACAGGGGGCTTTTTCACTGAAGCTTTCTTT. It translates to CASSPGTGGFFTEAFF.

Concerning this clonotype itself: A much larger clone sits a single nucleotide away, making a read error possible. The chain links TRBV9 to TRBJ1-3; 7 bases match TRBD1. J was trimmed by 0 bases and V by 2 bases; bases with no gene match: 5. Germline CDR1 and CDR2: SGDLS and YYNGEE. This CDR3 has 16 amino acids. The CDR3 sequence: CASSVGGQSSGNTIYF. The CDR3 region has the DNA TGTGCCAGCAGCGTGGGGGGACAGAGCTCTGGAAACACCATATATTTT.

There are many counts of this clonotype. This rearrangement joins TRBV28 to TRBJ1-5; possibly TRBD1 for D (6 bases). Trimming removed 7 bases from V and 5 bases from J, with 18 bases in between. Per the germline V gene, CDR1 is MDHEN and CDR2 is SYDVKM. There are 15 residues in the CDR3. The CDR3: CASTSVGGDYQPQHF. Written as DNA, the CDR3 is TGTGCCAGCACCTCTGTGGGGGGCGACTATCAGCCCCAGCATTTT.

The chain carries TRBV5-1 and TRBJ1-5; D possibly corresponds to TRBD1 (6 bases). Germline V gene lookup returns CDR1 SGHRS and CDR2 YFSETQ. This CDR3 comprises 14 residues. V lost 0 bases and J 7 bases, leaving 11 bases between the germline ends. CDR3 DNA sequence: TGCGCCAGCAGCTTGGCAGGGGAAGGGCAGCCCCAGCATTTT. It translates to CASSLAGEGQPQHF.

This clonotype was observed many times. The chain couples TRBV12-3 or TRBV12-4 to TRBJ2-1, with D possibly matching TRBD1 (5 bases). The CDR3 is made up of 13 amino acids. Trimming removed 1 base at V and 12 bases at J, with 13 bases between. As DNA, the CDR3 is TGTGCCAGCAGTTTAGGGGGCAGCAATAGGCAGTTCTTC. This gives the protein CASSLGGSNRQFF.